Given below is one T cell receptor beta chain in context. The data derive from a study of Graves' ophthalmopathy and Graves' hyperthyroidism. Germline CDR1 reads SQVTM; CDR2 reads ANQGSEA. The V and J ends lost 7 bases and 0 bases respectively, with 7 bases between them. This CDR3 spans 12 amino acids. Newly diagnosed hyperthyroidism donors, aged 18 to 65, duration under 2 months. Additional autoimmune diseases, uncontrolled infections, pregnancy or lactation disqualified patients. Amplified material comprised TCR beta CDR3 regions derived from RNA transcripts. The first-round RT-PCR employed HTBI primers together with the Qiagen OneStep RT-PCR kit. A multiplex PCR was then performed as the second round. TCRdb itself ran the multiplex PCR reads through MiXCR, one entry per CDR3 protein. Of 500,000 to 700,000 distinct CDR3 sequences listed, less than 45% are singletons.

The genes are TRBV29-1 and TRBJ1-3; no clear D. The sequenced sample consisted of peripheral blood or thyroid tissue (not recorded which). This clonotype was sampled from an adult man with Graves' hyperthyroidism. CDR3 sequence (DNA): TGCAGCGAAGGGAGCTCTGGAAACACCATATATTTT. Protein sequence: CSEGSSGNTIYF.